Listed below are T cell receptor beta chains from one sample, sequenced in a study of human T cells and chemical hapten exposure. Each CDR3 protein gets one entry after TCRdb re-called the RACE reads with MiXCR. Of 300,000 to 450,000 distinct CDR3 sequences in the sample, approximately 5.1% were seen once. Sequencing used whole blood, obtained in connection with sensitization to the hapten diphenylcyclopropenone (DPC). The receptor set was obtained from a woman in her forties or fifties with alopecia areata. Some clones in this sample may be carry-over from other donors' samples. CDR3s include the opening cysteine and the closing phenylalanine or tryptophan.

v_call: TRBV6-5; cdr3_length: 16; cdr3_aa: CASSPQAGLAYNEQFF
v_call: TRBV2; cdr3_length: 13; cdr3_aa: CASSHDISYEQYF
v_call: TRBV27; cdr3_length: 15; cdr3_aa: CASSRAVWGGPEAFF
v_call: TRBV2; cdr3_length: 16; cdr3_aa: CASRDTLAGGTDTQYF
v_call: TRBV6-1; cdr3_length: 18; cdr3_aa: CASSEPPAGGHSGNTIYF
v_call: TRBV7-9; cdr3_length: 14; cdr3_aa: CASSFGQGVTEAFF
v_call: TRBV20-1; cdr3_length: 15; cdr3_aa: CSAPDGSGPQETQYF
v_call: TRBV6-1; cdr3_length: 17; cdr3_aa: CASTMGLAGGATYEQYF
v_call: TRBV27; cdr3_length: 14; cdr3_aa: CASGVRQDTHTQYF
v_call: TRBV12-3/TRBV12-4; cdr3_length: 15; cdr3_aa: CASTVPGSSYNEQFF
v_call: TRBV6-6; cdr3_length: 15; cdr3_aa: CAGIGQGAGDTEAFF
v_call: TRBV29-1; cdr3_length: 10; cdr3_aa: CSVERNEQFF
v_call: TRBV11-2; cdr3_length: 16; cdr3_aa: CASSPSGTETNYGYTF
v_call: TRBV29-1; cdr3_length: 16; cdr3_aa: CSVERGGGSSYNEQFF
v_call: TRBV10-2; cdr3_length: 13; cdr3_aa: CASSDGGLLEQFF
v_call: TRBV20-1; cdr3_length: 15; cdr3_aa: CSASPLAGGSYEQYF
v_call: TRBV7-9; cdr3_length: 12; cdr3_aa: CASRPTGAEQFF
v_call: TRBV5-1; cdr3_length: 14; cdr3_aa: CASSMGSGANVLTF
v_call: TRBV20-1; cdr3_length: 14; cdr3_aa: CSARDLNRGSPLHF
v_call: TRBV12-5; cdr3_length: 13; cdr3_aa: CASDPTGWGGAFF
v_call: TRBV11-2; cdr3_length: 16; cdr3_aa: CASSLKITRFQETQYF
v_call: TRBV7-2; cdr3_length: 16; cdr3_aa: CASSSWTGVKGSPLHF
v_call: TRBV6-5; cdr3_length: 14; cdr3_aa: CASRTGPGNNEQFF
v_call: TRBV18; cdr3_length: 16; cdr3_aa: CASSPDRGLRTDTQYF
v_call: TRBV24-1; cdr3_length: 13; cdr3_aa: CATSDLGAEPQHF
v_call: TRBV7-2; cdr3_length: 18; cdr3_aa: CASSLVRGLGSGANVLTF
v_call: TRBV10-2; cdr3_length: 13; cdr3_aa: CASAPDSSYGYTF
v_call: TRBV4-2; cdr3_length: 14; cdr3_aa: CASSLGTGGHEQYF
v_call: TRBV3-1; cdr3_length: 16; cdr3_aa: CASSSRPQAGANEQFF
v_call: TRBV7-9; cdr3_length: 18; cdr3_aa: CASSLDRVETRIQETQYF
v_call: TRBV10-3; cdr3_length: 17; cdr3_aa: CAISAWTSGSSTPEQFF
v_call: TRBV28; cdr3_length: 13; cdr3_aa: CASRGLPNSPLHF
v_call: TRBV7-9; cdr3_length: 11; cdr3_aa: CASSPLAEAFF
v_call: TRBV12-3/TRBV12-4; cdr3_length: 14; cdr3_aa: CASSLAGAPREQYF
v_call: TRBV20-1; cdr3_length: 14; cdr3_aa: CSARRGGRPDTQYF
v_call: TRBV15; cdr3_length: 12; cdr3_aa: CATSMHYEGQFF
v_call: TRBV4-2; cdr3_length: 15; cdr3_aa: CASSPGDVSREKLFF